This is a list of T cell receptor beta chains from one sample in a study of OX40 agonist ivuxolimab in advanced cancers. Method: immunoSEQ multiplex PCR; TCRdb's copy keeps in-frame clones and lacks some. The sample records approximately 98,000 clones, about 91% being singletons. The sample in question was CD4+ or CD8+ T cells sorted from blood, obtained in a trial of the OX40 agonist ivuxolimab. All receptors derive from an adult with an advanced solid tumor such as melanoma, head and neck, liver or kidney cancer. The CDR3 runs from the conserved cysteine through the conserved F or W. The D gene is left open where the match is weak. A row's size may be missing; if present it is once, few, many or a size class.

V gene,clone size,J gene,D gene,CDR3 protein,CDR3 DNA
TRBV9,NA,TRBJ2-5,TRBD2,CASSVGVAGETQYF,TGTGCCAGCAGCGTAGGGGTAGCGGGGGAGACCCAGTACTTC
TRBV30,NA,TRBJ2-7,TRBD1,CAWSGGDRPGSYEQYF,TGTGCCTGGAGCGGAGGGGACAGGCCAGGCTCCTACGAGCAGTACTTC
TRBV30,NA,TRBJ2-1,NA,CAWSPWGLLLEQFF,TGTGCCTGGAGTCCCTGGGGACTGCTACTTGAGCAGTTCTTC
TRBV6-5,NA,TRBJ2-1,NA,CASSYQELDNEQFF,TGTGCCAGCAGTTACCAAGAACTTGACAATGAGCAGTTCTTC
TRBV6-4,once,TRBJ2-2,TRBD2,CASGTSGDTGELFF,TGTGCCAGCGGGACTAGCGGGGACACCGGGGAGCTGTTTTTT
TRBV6-1,NA,TRBJ1-1,NA,CASSSQGSGAEAFF,TGTGCCAGCAGTTCCCAGGGAAGTGGGGCTGAAGCTTTCTTT
TRBV7-9,NA,TRBJ2-3,TRBD1,CASSFGGQGADTQYF,TGTGCCAGCAGCTTCGGAGGACAGGGTGCAGATACGCAGTATTTT
TRBV7-3,NA,TRBJ2-7,NA,CASSPKGQRATEYF,TGTGCCAGCAGCCCCAAGGGTCAGAGAGCTACCGAGTACTTC
TRBV5-1,NA,TRBJ2-5,NA,CASRRQETQYF,TGCGCCAGCCGCAGACAAGAGACCCAGTACTTC
TRBV5-6,NA,TRBJ2-1,NA,CASSRGAYNEQFF,TGTGCCAGCAGCAGGGGAGCCTACAATGAGCAGTTCTTC
TRBV2,NA,TRBJ2-5,TRBD1,CASRDRGQETQYF,TGTGCCAGCAGGGACAGGGGCCAAGAGACCCAGTACTTC